Listed below are T cell receptor beta chains from one sample, sequenced in a study of CD8 T cell repertoires and HIV-1 epitope variants. The method was immunoSEQ multiplex PCR; TCRdb's version includes in-frame clones alone and lacks a portion of them. The sample lists over 90,000 clones, 74% occurring once. Sample: uncultured baseline CD8+ T cells from peripheral blood mononuclear cells (PBMCs). The receptors come from a male donor with HIV. CDR3s include the opening cysteine and the closing phenylalanine or tryptophan. Each record gives: J gene, D gene, clone size, V gene, CDR3 DNA, CDR3 protein. The D gene is left open where the match is weak. Clone size is shown for a subset of rows, as once, few, many or a class of expanded clone.

j_call: TRBJ2-5
d_call: .
clone_size: .
v_call: TRBV19
cdr3_nt: TGTGCCAGTAGTATGACAGCGACCTCAACCTCAGAGACCCAGTACTTC
cdr3_aa: CASSMTATSTSETQYF

j_call: TRBJ2-2
d_call: TRBD1
clone_size: .
v_call: TRBV28
cdr3_nt: TGTGCCAGCAGTTTAGGACAGGGTAGCGGGGAGCTGTTTTTT
cdr3_aa: CASSLGQGSGELFF

j_call: TRBJ1-1
d_call: TRBD1
clone_size: few
v_call: TRBV15
cdr3_nt: TGTGCCACCAGCAGATCCTCGGACAGGAGGTTTGAAGCTTTCTTT
cdr3_aa: CATSRSSDRRFEAFF

j_call: TRBJ1-3
d_call: .
clone_size: .
v_call: TRBV30
cdr3_nt: TGTGCCTGGAAAGGGAGCTTTGGAAACACCATATATTTT
cdr3_aa: CAWKGSFGNTIYF

j_call: TRBJ1-4
d_call: TRBD1
clone_size: many
v_call: TRBV28
cdr3_nt: TGTGCCTCCTTGACAGGGAGAAGGACTAATGAAAAACTGTTTTTT
cdr3_aa: CASLTGRRTNEKLFF

j_call: TRBJ2-7
d_call: .
clone_size: few
v_call: TRBV7-2
cdr3_nt: TGTGCCAGCAGCTTACCGGGGCTGTCCTACGAGCAGTACTTC
cdr3_aa: CASSLPGLSYEQYF

j_call: TRBJ1-2
d_call: .
clone_size: .
v_call: TRBV2
cdr3_nt: TGTGCCAGCAGTATTGACAAAACCTTCGGCTACACCTTC
cdr3_aa: CASSIDKTFGYTF

j_call: TRBJ1-2
d_call: TRBD1
clone_size: .
v_call: TRBV10-3
cdr3_nt: TGTGCCATCAGCGACAGGGGACACACTTATAACTATGGCTACACCTTC
cdr3_aa: CAISDRGHTYNYGYTF

j_call: TRBJ2-7
d_call: TRBD1
clone_size: .
v_call: TRBV27
cdr3_nt: TGTGCCAGCAGTTTCGGACAGGGGGCTATCGAGCAGTACTTC
cdr3_aa: CASSFGQGAIEQYF

j_call: TRBJ1-1
d_call: .
clone_size: .
v_call: TRBV5-6
cdr3_nt: TGTGCCAGCAGCTTAGGGGAGATGAACACTGAAGCTTTCTTT
cdr3_aa: CASSLGEMNTEAFF

j_call: TRBJ2-7
d_call: TRBD1
clone_size: few
v_call: TRBV4-1
cdr3_nt: TGCGCCAGCAGCCAAGCGTGGACAGGGAGCTACGAGCAGTACTTC
cdr3_aa: CASSQAWTGSYEQYF

j_call: TRBJ2-5
d_call: .
clone_size: .
v_call: TRBV7-2
cdr3_nt: TGTGCCAGCAGCTTAGATCCTAGCGAGACGTTTGGGACCCAGTACTTC
cdr3_aa: CASSLDPSETFGTQYF

j_call: TRBJ1-1
d_call: TRBD1
clone_size: .
v_call: TRBV30
cdr3_nt: TGTGCCTGGACCTGGGGACAGACGAACACTGAAGCTTTCTTT
cdr3_aa: CAWTWGQTNTEAFF

j_call: TRBJ2-1
d_call: .
clone_size: .
v_call: TRBV7-3
cdr3_nt: TGTGCCAGCAGCCCCGCCGGAAGCTCCTACAATGAGCAGTTCTTC
cdr3_aa: CASSPAGSSYNEQFF

j_call: TRBJ2-1
d_call: TRBD2
clone_size: .
v_call: TRBV27
cdr3_nt: TGTGCCAGCAGTTCGATAGCGGGAGACTACAATGAGCAGTTCTTC
cdr3_aa: CASSSIAGDYNEQFF

j_call: TRBJ1-6
d_call: .
clone_size: .
v_call: TRBV5-1
cdr3_nt: TGCGCCAGCAGCTTAGGTCACAGTAGCTCCTATAATTCACCCCTCCACTTT
cdr3_aa: CASSLGHSSSYNSPLHF

j_call: TRBJ2-7
d_call: .
clone_size: .
v_call: TRBV19
cdr3_nt: TGTGCCAGTAGTACCTTACAGGAGTCCTACGAGCAGTACTTC
cdr3_aa: CASSTLQESYEQYF

j_call: TRBJ2-2
d_call: .
clone_size: few
v_call: TRBV5-6
cdr3_nt: TGTGCCAGCAGCCCAGGGTTCGCGAACACCGGGGAGCTGTTTTTT
cdr3_aa: CASSPGFANTGELFF

j_call: TRBJ1-1
d_call: .
clone_size: .
v_call: TRBV19
cdr3_nt: TGTGCCAGTAGTAGACGGGGGGTCACTGAAGCTTTCTTT
cdr3_aa: CASSRRGVTEAFF

j_call: TRBJ2-7
d_call: TRBD2
clone_size: .
v_call: TRBV9
cdr3_nt: TGTGCCAGCAGCGTAGGTACGGGAGGTCTCTTCTACGAGCAGTACTTC
cdr3_aa: CASSVGTGGLFYEQYF

j_call: TRBJ2-5
d_call: TRBD2
clone_size: few
v_call: TRBV28
cdr3_nt: TGTGCCAGCAGAGACGGGGGGGAGACCCAGTACTTC
cdr3_aa: CASRDGGETQYF

j_call: TRBJ2-3
d_call: .
clone_size: few
v_call: TRBV16
cdr3_nt: TGTGCCAGCACCATGTATGGGTCCACAGATACGCAGTATTTT
cdr3_aa: CASTMYGSTDTQYF

j_call: TRBJ1-6
d_call: .
clone_size: .
v_call: TRBV5-6
cdr3_nt: TGTGCCAGCAGTAGTCTTCGCACACCCCTCCACTTT
cdr3_aa: CASSSLRTPLHF

j_call: TRBJ1-2
d_call: TRBD1
clone_size: .
v_call: TRBV29-1
cdr3_nt: TGCAGCGCCACCCATGGGGGACAGGGCTATGGCTACACCTTC
cdr3_aa: CSATHGGQGYGYTF

j_call: TRBJ1-2
d_call: .
clone_size: .
v_call: TRBV6-6
cdr3_nt: TGTGCCAGCAGTTACGAGGGGGACCGGGTAAAGCTCACCTTC
cdr3_aa: CASSYEGDRVKLTF

j_call: TRBJ2-4
d_call: TRBD1
clone_size: once
v_call: TRBV5-6
cdr3_nt: TGTGCCAGCAGCTTGGTTGGGACAGGGCTAGCCAAAAACATTCAGTACTTC
cdr3_aa: CASSLVGTGLAKNIQYF

j_call: TRBJ2-1
d_call: TRBD2
clone_size: .
v_call: TRBV6-1
cdr3_nt: TGTGCCAGCAGTGAAGTACCCGGACTAGCGGGGGGGGGTGAGCAGTTCTTC
cdr3_aa: CASSEVPGLAGGGEQFF

j_call: TRBJ2-7
d_call: .
clone_size: .
v_call: TRBV28
cdr3_nt: TGTGCCAGCAGTCCTCGAATGGCCTACGAGCAGTACTTC
cdr3_aa: CASSPRMAYEQYF

j_call: TRBJ1-2
d_call: .
clone_size: .
v_call: TRBV7-1
cdr3_nt: TGCGCCAGCAGCCAAGATCCCCCAGACTTGGACTATGGCTACACCTTC
cdr3_aa: CASSQDPPDLDYGYTF

j_call: TRBJ2-2
d_call: TRBD1
clone_size: .
v_call: TRBV7-9
cdr3_nt: TGTGCCAGCAGCCTGGACAGGGGGTGGACCGGGGAGCTGTTTTTT
cdr3_aa: CASSLDRGWTGELFF

j_call: TRBJ1-2
d_call: .
clone_size: .
v_call: TRBV19
cdr3_nt: TGTGCCAGTAGTATTAGGGGCGACTATGGCTACACCTTC
cdr3_aa: CASSIRGDYGYTF

j_call: TRBJ2-1
d_call: TRBD2
clone_size: .
v_call: TRBV27
cdr3_nt: TGTGCCAGCAGTTTATTGGGACTAGGTACCAATGAGCAGTTCTTC
cdr3_aa: CASSLLGLGTNEQFF

j_call: TRBJ1-4
d_call: .
clone_size: .
v_call: TRBV5-1
cdr3_nt: TGCGCCAGCAGCGTGGCCCCGACAGGTTCGGCTGAAAAACTGTTTTTT
cdr3_aa: CASSVAPTGSAEKLFF

j_call: TRBJ2-1
d_call: TRBD2
clone_size: .
v_call: TRBV27
cdr3_nt: TGTGCCAGCTATGGACTAGCGGGAAGGAATGAGCAGTTCTTC
cdr3_aa: CASYGLAGRNEQFF

j_call: TRBJ2-7
d_call: TRBD1
clone_size: few
v_call: TRBV5-1
cdr3_nt: TGCGCCAGCAGCGCACCCTCGACAGGGATCGAGGAGCAGTACTTC
cdr3_aa: CASSAPSTGIEEQYF

j_call: TRBJ1-2
d_call: .
clone_size: .
v_call: TRBV21-1
cdr3_nt: TGTGCCAGCAGCAAAGGGGACCGCAAGGGAAGAGGCTACACCTTC
cdr3_aa: CASSKGDRKGRGYTF

j_call: TRBJ1-4
d_call: .
clone_size: .
v_call: TRBV30
cdr3_nt: TGTGCCTGGAGCCAGAATGGTGAAAAACTGTTTTTT
cdr3_aa: CAWSQNGEKLFF

j_call: TRBJ1-1
d_call: TRBD1
clone_size: once
v_call: TRBV2
cdr3_nt: TGTGCCAGCAGTAGAGGGGGCGCGGGAACTGAAGCTTTCTTT
cdr3_aa: CASSRGGAGTEAFF

j_call: TRBJ2-7
d_call: .
clone_size: .
v_call: TRBV9
cdr3_nt: TGTGCCAGCAGCGCCGGGACACTCCGGGAGCAGTACTTC
cdr3_aa: CASSAGTLREQYF

j_call: TRBJ2-7
d_call: .
clone_size: .
v_call: TRBV21-1
cdr3_nt: TGTGCCAGCAGCAAAGTCGTGGGTACCTACGAGCAGTACTTC
cdr3_aa: CASSKVVGTYEQYF

j_call: TRBJ1-4
d_call: .
clone_size: few
v_call: TRBV27
cdr3_nt: TGTGCCAGCAGTTTAAGTGGAGAGGAAAAACTGTTTTTT
cdr3_aa: CASSLSGEEKLFF

j_call: TRBJ2-4
d_call: TRBD2
clone_size: .
v_call: TRBV2
cdr3_nt: TGTGCCAGCACTCCTATTAGCTCTAGCGGGGGAGGCAAAAACATTCAGTACTTC
cdr3_aa: CASTPISSSGGGKNIQYF

j_call: TRBJ1-2
d_call: TRBD1
clone_size: .
v_call: TRBV5-5
cdr3_nt: TGTGCCAGCAGCATCGGTAGGGGGGACAGTGGCTACACCTTC
cdr3_aa: CASSIGRGDSGYTF

j_call: TRBJ1-3
d_call: .
clone_size: .
v_call: TRBV5-1
cdr3_nt: TGCGCCAGCAGCTTCGGGGCCGTGGCGGACTCTGGAAACACCATATATTTT
cdr3_aa: CASSFGAVADSGNTIYF

j_call: TRBJ2-1
d_call: .
clone_size: .
v_call: TRBV7-9
cdr3_nt: TGTGCCAGCAGCTCGCTGGGCGGTGTTGAGCAGTTCTTC
cdr3_aa: CASSSLGGVEQFF